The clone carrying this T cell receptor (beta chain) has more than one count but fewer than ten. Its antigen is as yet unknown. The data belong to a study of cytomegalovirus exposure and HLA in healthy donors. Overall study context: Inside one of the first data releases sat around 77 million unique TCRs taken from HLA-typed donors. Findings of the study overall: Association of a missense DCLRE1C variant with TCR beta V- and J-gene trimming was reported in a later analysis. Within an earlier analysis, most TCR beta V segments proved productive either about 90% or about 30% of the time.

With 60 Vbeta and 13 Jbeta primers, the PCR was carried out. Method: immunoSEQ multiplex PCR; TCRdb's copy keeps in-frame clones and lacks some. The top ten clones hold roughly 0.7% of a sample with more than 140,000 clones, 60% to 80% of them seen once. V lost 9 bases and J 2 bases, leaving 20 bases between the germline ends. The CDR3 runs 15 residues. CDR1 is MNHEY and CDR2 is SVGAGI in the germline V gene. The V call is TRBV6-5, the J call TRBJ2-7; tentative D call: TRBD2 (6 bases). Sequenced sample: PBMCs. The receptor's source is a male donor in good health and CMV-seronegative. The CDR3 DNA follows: TGTGCCAGTCGACCACTAGCCGACCTGACCTACGAGCAGTACTTC. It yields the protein CASRPLADLTYEQYF.